The sequence of this T cell receptor (beta chain) was determined in a study of CD8+ T cells in alopecia areata. The CDR3 runs to 14 residues. The trim removed 7 bases at V and 3 bases at J, leaving 6 bases unmatched. The germline V gene has CDR1 SQVTM and CDR2 ANQGSEA. Extracted RNA was reverse transcribed, and the resulting cDNA served as sequencing template. TCRdb keeps only in-frame clones here, not all; method: immunoSEQ multiplex PCR. The table shows around 120,000 clones, with roughly 69% occurring only once. The chain combines TRBV29-1 with TRBJ2-5; 12 bases fit TRBD2. The specimen was CD4+ T cells sorted from blood. This sequence was found in a human donor in good health. CDR3 DNA sequence: TGCAGCGGGAATAGACTAGCGGGGGAAGAGACCCAGTACTTC. Amino acids: CSGNRLAGEETQYF.